This TCR beta chain was identified in a study of cytomegalovirus exposure and HLA in healthy donors. Study-wide context: There were some 410 genotyped donors. Of these, 81% fell in the genetic ancestry cluster associated with self-reported Caucasian donors. Regarding the study as a whole: TCR beta chains associated with HLA were, in a later analysis, more clonally expanded than equally common others.

A word on this clone: No antigen is known for it.

Vbeta (60) and Jbeta (13) primers were used in the PCR. Generated by immunoSEQ multiplex PCR, the TCRdb table keeps only in-frame clones and is missing some. Among fewer than 250,000 clones listed, 87% were seen once. Trimming took 5 bases from V and 4 from J; bases not matched to a gene: 8. Germline-derived CDR1 and CDR2 are SEHNR and FQNEAQ (reference sequence). This CDR3 spans 15 amino acids. This sequence was found in a boy younger than 10 in good health and CMV-seronegative. The sample comprised PBMCs. The V gene is TRBV7-9, the J gene TRBJ2-7, with 10 positions matching TRBD2. CDR3 coding DNA: TGTGCCAGCAGCCCTCCTAGCGGGGGTGGTTACGAGCAGTACTTC. Protein: CASSPPSGGGYEQYF.